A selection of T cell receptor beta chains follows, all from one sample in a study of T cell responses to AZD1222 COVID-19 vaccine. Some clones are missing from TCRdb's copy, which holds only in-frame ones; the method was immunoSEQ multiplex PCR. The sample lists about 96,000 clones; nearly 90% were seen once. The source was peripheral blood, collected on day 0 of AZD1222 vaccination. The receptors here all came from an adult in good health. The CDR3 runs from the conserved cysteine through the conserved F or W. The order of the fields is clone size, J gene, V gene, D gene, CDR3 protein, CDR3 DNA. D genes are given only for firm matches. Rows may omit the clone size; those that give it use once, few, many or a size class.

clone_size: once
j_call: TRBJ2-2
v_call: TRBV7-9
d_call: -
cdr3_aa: CASSAPGSNTGELFF
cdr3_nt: TGTGCCAGCAGCGCCCCAGGATCGAACACCGGGGAGCTGTTTTTT

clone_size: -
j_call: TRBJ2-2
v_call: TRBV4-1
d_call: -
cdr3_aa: CASSQDRANTGELFF
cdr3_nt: TGCGCCAGCAGCCAAGACAGGGCGAACACCGGGGAGCTGTTTTTT

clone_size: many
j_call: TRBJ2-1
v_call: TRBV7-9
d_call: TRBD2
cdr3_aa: CASSSGTSGGYSEQFF
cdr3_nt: TGTGCCAGCAGCTCCGGGACTAGCGGGGGTTATAGTGAGCAGTTCTTC

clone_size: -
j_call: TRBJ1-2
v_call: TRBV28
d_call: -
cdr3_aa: CASSYSGGRGYTF
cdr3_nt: TGTGCCAGCTCTTACTCAGGTGGTCGTGGCTACACCTTC

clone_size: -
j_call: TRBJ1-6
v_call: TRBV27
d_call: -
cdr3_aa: CASSLGRVNSPLHF
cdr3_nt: TGTGCCAGCAGCCTAGGGCGGGTTAATTCACCCCTCCACTTT

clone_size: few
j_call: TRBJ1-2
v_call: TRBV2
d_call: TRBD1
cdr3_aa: CASSVDRGYSGYTF
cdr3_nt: TGTGCCAGCAGTGTGGACAGGGGATACAGCGGCTACACCTTC

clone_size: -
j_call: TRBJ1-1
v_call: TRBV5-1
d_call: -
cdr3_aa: CASSLASGAEAFF
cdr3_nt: TGCGCCAGCAGCTTGGCGTCAGGGGCTGAAGCTTTCTTT

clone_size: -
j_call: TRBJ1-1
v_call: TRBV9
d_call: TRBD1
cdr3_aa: CASSVGTGLSDTEAFF
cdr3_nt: TGTGCCAGCAGCGTAGGGACAGGGCTATCCGACACTGAAGCTTTCTTT

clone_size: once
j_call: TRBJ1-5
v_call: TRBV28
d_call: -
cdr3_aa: CASSSNPQGGNQPQHF
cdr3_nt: TGTGCCAGCTCATCTAACCCGCAGGGCGGCAATCAGCCCCAGCATTTT

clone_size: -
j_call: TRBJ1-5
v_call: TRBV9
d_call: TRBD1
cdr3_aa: CASSAGTGNQPQHF
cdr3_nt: TGTGCCAGCAGCGCCGGGACAGGTAATCAGCCCCAGCATTTT

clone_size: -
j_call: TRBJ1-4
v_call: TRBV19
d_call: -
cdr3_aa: CATGSRPSTNEKLFF
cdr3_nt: TGTGCCACCGGGTCCCGACCATCAACTAATGAAAAACTGTTTTTT

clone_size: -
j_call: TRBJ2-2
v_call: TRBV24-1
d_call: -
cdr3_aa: CATSDFGRGATGELFF
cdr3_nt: TGTGCCACCAGTGATTTTGGCAGGGGTGCCACCGGGGAGCTGTTTTTT

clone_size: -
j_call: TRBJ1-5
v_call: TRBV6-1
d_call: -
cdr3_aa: CASSEARGWPQHF
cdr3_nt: TGTGCCAGCAGTGAAGCACGGGGATGGCCCCAGCATTTT

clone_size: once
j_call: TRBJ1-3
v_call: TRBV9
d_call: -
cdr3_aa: CASSVDGRGNTIYF
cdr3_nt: TGTGCCAGCAGCGTAGACGGCAGAGGAAACACCATATATTTT

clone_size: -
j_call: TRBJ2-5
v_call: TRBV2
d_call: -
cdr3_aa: CASRASQGRLTQYF
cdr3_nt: TGTGCCAGCAGGGCCTCACAGGGCCGGTTAACCCAGTACTTC

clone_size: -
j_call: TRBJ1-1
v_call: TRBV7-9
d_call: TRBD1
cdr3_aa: CASSQGQGSTEAFF
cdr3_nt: TGTGCCAGCAGCCAAGGACAGGGAAGCACTGAAGCTTTCTTT

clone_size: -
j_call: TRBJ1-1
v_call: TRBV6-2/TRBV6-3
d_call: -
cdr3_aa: CASSYAVEAFF
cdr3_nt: TGTGCCAGCAGTTACGCAGTCGAAGCTTTCTTT

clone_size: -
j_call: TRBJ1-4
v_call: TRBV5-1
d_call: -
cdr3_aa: CASSGGRTFQGEKLFF
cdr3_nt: TGCGCCAGCAGCGGCGGGAGGACGTTCCAGGGTGAAAAACTGTTTTTT

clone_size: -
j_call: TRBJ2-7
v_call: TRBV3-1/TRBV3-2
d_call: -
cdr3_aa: CASSRALSSEQYF
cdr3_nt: TGTGCCAGCAGCCGAGCATTATCTAGCGAGCAGTACTTC

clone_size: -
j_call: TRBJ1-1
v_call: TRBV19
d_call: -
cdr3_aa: CASSFGGGTEAFF
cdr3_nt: TGTGCCAGTAGTTTTGGGGGTGGGACTGAAGCTTTCTTT

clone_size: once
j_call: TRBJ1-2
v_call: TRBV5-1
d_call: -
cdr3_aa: CATNKGSDYGYTF
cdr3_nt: TGCGCCACCAATAAGGGGAGCGACTATGGCTACACCTTC

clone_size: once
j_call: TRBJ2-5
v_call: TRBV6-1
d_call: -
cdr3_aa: CASSEALVGGETQYF
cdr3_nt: TGTGCCAGCAGTGAAGCTTTGGTAGGAGGGGAGACCCAGTACTTC

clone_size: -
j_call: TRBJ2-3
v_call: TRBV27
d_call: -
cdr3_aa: CASNPLPQEGDTQYF
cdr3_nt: TGTGCCAGCAATCCCTTGCCACAGGAAGGGGATACGCAGTATTTT

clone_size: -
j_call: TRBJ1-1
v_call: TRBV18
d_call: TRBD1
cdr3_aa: CATQPKDRGIVTEAFF
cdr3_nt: TGTGCCACCCAACCTAAGGACAGGGGGATCGTCACTGAAGCTTTCTTT

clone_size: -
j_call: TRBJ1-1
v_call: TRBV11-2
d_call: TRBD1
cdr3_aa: CASSGGQGGNTEAFF
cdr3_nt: TGTGCCAGCAGCGGGGGACAGGGAGGGAACACTGAAGCTTTCTTT

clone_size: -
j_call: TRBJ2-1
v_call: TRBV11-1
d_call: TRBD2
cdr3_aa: CASSLERGRSYNEQFF
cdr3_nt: TGTGCCAGCAGCTTAGAGCGGGGTCGCTCCTACAATGAGCAGTTCTTC

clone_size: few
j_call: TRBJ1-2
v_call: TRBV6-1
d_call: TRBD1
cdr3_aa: CASSEGTGGPYGYTF
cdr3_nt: TGTGCCAGCAGTGAAGGGACAGGTGGCCCCTATGGCTACACCTTC

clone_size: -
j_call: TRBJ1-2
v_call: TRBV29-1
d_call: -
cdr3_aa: CSVEINYGYTF
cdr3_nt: TGCAGCGTTGAAATTAACTATGGCTACACCTTC

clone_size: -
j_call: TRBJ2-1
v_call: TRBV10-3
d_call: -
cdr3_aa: CAISESWEQFF
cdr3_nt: TGTGCCATCAGTGAGTCCTGGGAGCAGTTCTTC

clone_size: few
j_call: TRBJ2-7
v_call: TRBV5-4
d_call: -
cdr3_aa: CASSLARGRDSSSSYEQYF
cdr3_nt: TGTGCCAGCAGCTTGGCCCGCGGGCGGGACTCGAGCTCCTCCTACGAGCAGTACTTC

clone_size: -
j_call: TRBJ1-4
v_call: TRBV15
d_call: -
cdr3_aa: CATSRDGGAREKLFF
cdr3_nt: TGTGCCACCAGCAGAGATGGGGGGGCTAGGGAAAAACTGTTTTTT

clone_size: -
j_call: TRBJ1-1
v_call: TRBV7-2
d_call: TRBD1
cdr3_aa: CASSLLKGAVAEAFF
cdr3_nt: TGTGCCAGCAGCTTACTAAAGGGGGCCGTCGCTGAAGCTTTCTTT

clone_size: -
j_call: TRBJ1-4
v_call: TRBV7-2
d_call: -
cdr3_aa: CASSLQVREKLFF
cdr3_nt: TGTGCCAGCAGCTTACAGGTTAGGGAAAAACTGTTTTTT

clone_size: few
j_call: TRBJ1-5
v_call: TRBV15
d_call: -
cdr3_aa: CATSRDKSGGLPNQPQHF
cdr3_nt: TGTGCCACCAGCAGAGATAAGAGCGGCGGCCTACCCAATCAGCCCCAGCATTTT

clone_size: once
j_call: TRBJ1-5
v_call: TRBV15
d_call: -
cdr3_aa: CATSGSPIHDKGKSNQPQHF
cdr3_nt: TGTGCCACCAGCGGATCCCCGATCCATGACAAGGGTAAAAGCAATCAGCCCCAGCATTTT

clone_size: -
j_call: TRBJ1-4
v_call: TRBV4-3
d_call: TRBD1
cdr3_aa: CASSQASSGQGNEKLFF
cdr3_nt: TGCGCCAGCAGCCAAGCCTCCTCAGGACAGGGTAATGAAAAACTGTTTTTT

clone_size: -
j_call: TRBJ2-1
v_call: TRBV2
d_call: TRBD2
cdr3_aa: CASGFIAGEQFF
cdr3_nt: TGTGCCAGCGGTTTTATAGCGGGTGAGCAGTTCTTC

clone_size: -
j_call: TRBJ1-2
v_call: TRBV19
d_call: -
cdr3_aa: CASSAERAPTNGGYTF
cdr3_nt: TGTGCCAGTAGCGCAGAAAGGGCCCCAACCAACGGTGGCTACACCTTC

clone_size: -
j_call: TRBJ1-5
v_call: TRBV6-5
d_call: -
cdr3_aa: CASSYRDSNQPQHF
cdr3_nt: TGTGCCAGCAGTTACAGGGACAGCAATCAGCCCCAGCATTTT

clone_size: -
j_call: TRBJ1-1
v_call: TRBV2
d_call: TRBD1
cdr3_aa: CASNYRGRPAFF
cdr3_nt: TGTGCCAGCAATTACAGGGGGCGCCCAGCTTTCTTT

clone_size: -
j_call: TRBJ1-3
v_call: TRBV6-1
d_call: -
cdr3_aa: CASSESRGNTIYF
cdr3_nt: TGTGCCAGCAGTGAATCGAGGGGAAACACCATATATTTT

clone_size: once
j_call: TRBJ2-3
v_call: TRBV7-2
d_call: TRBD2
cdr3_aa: CASSLARGVDTQYF
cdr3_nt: TGTGCCAGCAGCTTAGCGCGGGGGGTAGATACGCAGTATTTT

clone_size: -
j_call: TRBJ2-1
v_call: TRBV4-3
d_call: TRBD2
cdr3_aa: CASSQGGLAYPHEQFF
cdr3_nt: TGCGCCAGCAGCCAAGGGGGACTAGCATATCCCCATGAGCAGTTCTTC

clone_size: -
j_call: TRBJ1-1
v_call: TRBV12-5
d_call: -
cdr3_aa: CASALMNTEAFF
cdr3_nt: TGTGCTAGTGCCTTGATGAACACTGAAGCTTTCTTT

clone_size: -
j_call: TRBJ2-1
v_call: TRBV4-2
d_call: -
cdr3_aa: CASSQVGVPGYEQFF
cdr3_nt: TGTGCCAGCAGCCAAGTTGGGGTTCCGGGGTATGAGCAGTTCTTC

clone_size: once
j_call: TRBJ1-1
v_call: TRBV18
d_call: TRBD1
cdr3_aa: CASSGQGYTEAFF
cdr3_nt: TGTGCCAGCTCAGGACAGGGGTACACTGAAGCTTTCTTT

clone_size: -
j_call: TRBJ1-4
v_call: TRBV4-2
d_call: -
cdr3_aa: CASSPVGQTNEKLFF
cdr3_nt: TGTGCCAGCAGCCCAGTCGGACAAACTAATGAAAAACTGTTTTTT

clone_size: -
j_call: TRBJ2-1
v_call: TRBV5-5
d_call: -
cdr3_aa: CASSLVHSYNEQFF
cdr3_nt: TGTGCCAGCAGCTTGGTTCACAGCTACAATGAGCAGTTCTTC

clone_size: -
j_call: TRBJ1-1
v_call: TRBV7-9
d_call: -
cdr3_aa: CASSLGTVRINTEAFF
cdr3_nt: TGTGCCAGCAGCTTAGGGACAGTGCGGATAAACACTGAAGCTTTCTTT

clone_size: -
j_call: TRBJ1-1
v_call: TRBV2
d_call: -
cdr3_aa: CASSAQGNTEAFF
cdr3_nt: TGTGCCAGCAGTGCACAGGGGAACACTGAAGCTTTCTTT

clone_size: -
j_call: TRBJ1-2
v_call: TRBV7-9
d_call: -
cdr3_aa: CASSLGRVLGNYGYTF
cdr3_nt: TGTGCCAGCAGCTTAGGCAGGGTTCTAGGTAACTATGGCTACACCTTC

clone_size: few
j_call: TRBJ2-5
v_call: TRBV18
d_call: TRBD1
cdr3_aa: CASSPTGGTQETQYF
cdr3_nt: TGTGCCAGCTCACCGACAGGGGGAACGCAAGAGACCCAGTACTTC

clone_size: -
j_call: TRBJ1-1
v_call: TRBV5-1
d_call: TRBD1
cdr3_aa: CASSQDRAEAFF
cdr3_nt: TGCGCCAGCAGCCAAGACAGGGCTGAAGCTTTCTTT

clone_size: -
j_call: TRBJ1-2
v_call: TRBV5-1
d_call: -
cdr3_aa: CASSLRAGEHGYTF
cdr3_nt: TGCGCCAGCAGCTTGCGGGCAGGGGAACATGGCTACACCTTC

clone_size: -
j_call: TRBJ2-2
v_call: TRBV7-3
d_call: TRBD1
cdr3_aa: CASSYAGTENTGELFF
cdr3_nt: TGTGCCAGCAGCTACGCCGGGACAGAGAACACCGGGGAGCTGTTTTTT

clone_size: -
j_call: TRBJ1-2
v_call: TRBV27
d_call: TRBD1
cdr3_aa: CASSLSGQGPGGYTF
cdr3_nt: TGTGCCAGCAGTTTATCAGGACAGGGGCCCGGTGGCTACACCTTC

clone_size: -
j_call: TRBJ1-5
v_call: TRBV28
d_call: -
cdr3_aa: CASKSYSNQPQHF
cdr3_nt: TGTGCCAGCAAGTCGTATAGCAATCAGCCCCAGCATTTT

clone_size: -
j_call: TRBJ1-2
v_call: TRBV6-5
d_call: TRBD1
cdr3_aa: CASRATGVSGYTF
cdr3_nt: TGTGCCAGCAGAGCAACAGGGGTCTCTGGCTACACCTTC